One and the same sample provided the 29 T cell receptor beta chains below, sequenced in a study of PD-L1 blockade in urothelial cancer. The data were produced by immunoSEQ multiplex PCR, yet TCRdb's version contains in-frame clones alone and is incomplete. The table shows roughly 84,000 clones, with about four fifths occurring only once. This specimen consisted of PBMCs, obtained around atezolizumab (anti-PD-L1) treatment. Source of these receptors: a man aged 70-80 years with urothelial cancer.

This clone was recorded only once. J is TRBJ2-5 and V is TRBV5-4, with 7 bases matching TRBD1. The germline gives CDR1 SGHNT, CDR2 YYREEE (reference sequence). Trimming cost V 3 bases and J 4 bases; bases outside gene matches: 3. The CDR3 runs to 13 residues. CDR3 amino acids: CASSSQGPETQYF. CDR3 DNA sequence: TGTGCCAGCAGCTCACAGGGGCCAGAGACCCAGTACTTC.

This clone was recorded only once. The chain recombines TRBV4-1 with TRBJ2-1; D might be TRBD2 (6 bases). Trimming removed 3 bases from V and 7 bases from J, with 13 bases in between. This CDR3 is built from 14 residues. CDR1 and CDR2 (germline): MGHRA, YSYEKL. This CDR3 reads CASSQGGRGNEQFF. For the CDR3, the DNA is TGCGCCAGCAGCCAGGGCGGTCGGGGGAATGAGCAGTTCTTC.

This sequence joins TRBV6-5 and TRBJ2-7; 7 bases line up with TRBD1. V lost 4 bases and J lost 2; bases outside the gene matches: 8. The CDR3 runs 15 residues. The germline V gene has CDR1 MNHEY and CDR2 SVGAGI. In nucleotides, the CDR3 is TGTGCCAGCAGTTTAACGACAGGGCGACCCTACGAGCAGTACTTC. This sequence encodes CASSLTTGRPYEQYF.

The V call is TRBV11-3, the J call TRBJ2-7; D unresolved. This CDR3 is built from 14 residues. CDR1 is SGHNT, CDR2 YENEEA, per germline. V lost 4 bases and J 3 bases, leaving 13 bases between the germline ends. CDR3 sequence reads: CASSSQSSGYEQYF. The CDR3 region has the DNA TGTGCCAGCAGCTCCCAATCCTCGGGCTACGAGCAGTACTTC.

DNA of the CDR3: TGTGCCAGCAGCTTACAACTAGCTCCTCACTTCACAGATACGCAGTATTTT. Translating gives CASSLQLAPHFTDTQYF. The chain joins TRBV5-6 to TRBJ2-3; TRBD2 is a possible D gene (6 bases). V gave up 2 bases and J gave up 2 bases, with 18 bases separating them. The CDR3 runs to 17 residues. In germline, CDR1 is SGHDT, CDR2 YYEEEE.

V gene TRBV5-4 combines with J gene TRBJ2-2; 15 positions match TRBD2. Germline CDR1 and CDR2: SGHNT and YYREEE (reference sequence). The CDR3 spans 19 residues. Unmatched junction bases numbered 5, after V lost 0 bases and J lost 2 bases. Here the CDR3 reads CASSLAGLAGGSNTGELFF. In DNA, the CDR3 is TGTGCCAGCAGCTTGGCCGGACTAGCGGGAGGGAGCAACACCGGGGAGCTGTTTTTT.

CDR3 loop: CASSFRTSGSGVEQFF. The CDR3 DNA follows: TGTGCCAGTAGTTTTCGGACTAGCGGGAGTGGCGTTGAGCAGTTCTTC. The chain links TRBV19 to TRBJ2-1; 13 nucleotides agree with TRBD2. From germline, CDR1 is LNHDA and CDR2 SQIVND (reference sequence). This CDR3 has 16 residues. J was trimmed by 9 bases and V by 5 bases; bases with no gene match: 10.

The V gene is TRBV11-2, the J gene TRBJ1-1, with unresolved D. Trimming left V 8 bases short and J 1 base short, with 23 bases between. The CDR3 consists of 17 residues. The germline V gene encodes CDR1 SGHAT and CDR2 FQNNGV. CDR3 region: CASFESNGLRGNTEAFF. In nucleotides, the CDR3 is TGTGCCAGCTTCGAATCAAACGGGTTGCGGGGGAACACTGAAGCTTTCTTT.

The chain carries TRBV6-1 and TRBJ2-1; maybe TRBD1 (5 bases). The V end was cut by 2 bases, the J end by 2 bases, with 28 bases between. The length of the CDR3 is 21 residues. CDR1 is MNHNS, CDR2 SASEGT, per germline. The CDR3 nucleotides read TGTGCCAGCAGTGAAAAAGGCATTGCAGGGTGGGTTTTGAACACCTACAATGAGCAGTTCTTC. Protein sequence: CASSEKGIAGWVLNTYNEQFF.

This chain's CDR3 is CASSLDSGAELFF. As DNA, the CDR3 is TGCGCCAGCAGCTTGGATAGCGGGGCGGAGCTGTTTTTT. The rearrangement joins TRBV5-1 to TRBJ2-2; TRBD2 matches at 8 bases. Unmatched junction bases numbered 2, after V lost 0 bases and J lost 10 bases. Germline-derived CDR1 and CDR2 are SGHRS and YFSETQ. The CDR3 totals 13 residues.

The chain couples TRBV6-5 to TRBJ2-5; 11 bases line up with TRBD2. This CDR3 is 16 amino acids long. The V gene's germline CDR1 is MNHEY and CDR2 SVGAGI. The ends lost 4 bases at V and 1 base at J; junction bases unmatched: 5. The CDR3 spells CASSWGTSGGQETQYF. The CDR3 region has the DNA TGTGCCAGCAGTTGGGGGACTAGCGGTGGCCAAGAGACCCAGTACTTC.

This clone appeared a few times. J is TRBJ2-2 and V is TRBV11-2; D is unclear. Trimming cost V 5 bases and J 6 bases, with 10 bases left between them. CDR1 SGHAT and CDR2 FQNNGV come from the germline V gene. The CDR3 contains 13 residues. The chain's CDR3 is CASSTHSAGELFF. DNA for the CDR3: TGTGCCAGCAGCACCCACTCGGCCGGGGAGCTGTTTTTT.

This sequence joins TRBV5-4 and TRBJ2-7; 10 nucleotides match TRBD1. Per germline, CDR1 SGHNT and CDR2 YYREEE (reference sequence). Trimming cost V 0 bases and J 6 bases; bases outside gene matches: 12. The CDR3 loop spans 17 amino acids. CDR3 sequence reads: CASSLGGRGQGSGEQYF. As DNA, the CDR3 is TGTGCCAGCAGCTTGGGCGGGCGGGGACAGGGGTCGGGCGAGCAGTACTTC.

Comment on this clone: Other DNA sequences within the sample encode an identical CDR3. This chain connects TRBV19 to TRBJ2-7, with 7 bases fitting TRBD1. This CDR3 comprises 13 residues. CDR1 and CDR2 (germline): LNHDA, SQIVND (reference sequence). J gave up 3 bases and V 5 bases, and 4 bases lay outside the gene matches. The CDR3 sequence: CASSPGTDYEQYF. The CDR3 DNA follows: TGTGCCAGTAGTCCCGGGACAGACTACGAGCAGTACTTC.

CDR3 loop: CATPIRGRDRNIQYF. The CDR3 bases are TGTGCCACCCCGATACGGGGGCGGGACAGAAACATTCAGTACTTC. The V call is TRBV21-1, the J call TRBJ2-4; the D call in the table, TRBD1, was not verified against the DNA. TRBV21-1 is given as a pseudogene. The CDR3 runs to 15 residues.

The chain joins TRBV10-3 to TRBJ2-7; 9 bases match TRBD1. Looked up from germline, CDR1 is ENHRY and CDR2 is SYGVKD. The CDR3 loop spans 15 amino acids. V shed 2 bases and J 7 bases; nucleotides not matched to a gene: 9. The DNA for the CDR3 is TGTGCCATCAGTGAGGGGGTCGGGACAGGGAAGGAGCAGTACTTC. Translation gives CAISEGVGTGKEQYF.

CDR3 residues: CATSHLREGLDTQYF. In DNA form, the CDR3 reads TGTGCCACCAGCCACCTACGGGAGGGCCTGGATACGCAGTATTTT. This chain joins TRBV15 and TRBJ2-3; 8 positions match TRBD2. Germline lookup yields CDR1 LNHNV and CDR2 YYDKDF (reference sequence). J gave up 6 bases and V 5 bases, and 10 bases lay outside the gene matches. There are 15 residues in the CDR3.

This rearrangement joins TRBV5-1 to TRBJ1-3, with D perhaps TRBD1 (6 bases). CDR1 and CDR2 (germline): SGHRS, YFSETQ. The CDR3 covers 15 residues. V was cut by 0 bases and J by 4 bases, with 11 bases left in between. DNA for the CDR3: TGCGCCAGCAGCTTGGAGGGGGTACCGGGAAACACCATATATTTT. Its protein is CASSLEGVPGNTIYF.

The CDR3 DNA sequence: TGTGCCAGCAGCCCCCGGGTTAGCGGGGGTTATGAGCAGTTCTTC. It translates to CASSPRVSGGYEQFF. The chain uses TRBV7-8 and TRBJ2-1; 9 bases are shared with TRBD2. V lost 5 bases to trimming and J lost 8 bases; unmatched junction nucleotides: 10. The germline V gene encodes CDR1 SGHVS and CDR2 FQNEAQ. This CDR3 comprises 15 residues.

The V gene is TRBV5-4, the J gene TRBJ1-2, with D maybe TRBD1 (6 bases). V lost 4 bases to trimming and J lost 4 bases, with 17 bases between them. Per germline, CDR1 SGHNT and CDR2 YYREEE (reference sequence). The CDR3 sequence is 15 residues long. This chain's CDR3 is CASSPGSTGPYGYTF. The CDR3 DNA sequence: TGTGCCAGCAGCCCGGGATCTACAGGGCCCTATGGCTACACCTTC.

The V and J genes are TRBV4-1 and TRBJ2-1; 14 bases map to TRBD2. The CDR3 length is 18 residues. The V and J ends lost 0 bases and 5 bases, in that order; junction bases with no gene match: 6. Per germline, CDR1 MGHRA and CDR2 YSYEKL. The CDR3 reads CASSQDIGLAGGDNEQFF. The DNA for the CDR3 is TGCGCCAGCAGCCAAGATATCGGACTAGCGGGGGGTGACAATGAGCAGTTCTTC.

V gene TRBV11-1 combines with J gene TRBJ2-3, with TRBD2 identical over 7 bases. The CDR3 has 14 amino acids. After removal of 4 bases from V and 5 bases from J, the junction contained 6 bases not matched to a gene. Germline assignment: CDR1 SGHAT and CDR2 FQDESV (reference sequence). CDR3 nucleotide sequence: TGTGCCAGCAGCTCCGGGACTATGGAAGATACGCAGTATTTT. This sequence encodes CASSSGTMEDTQYF.

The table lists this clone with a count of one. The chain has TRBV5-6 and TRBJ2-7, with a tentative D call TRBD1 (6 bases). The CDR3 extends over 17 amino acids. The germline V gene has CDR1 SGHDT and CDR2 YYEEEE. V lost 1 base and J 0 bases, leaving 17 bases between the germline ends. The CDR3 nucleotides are TGTGCCAGCAGCTTGCTAACCTCGGACAGACCCTCCTACGAGCAGTACTTC. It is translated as CASSLLTSDRPSYEQYF.

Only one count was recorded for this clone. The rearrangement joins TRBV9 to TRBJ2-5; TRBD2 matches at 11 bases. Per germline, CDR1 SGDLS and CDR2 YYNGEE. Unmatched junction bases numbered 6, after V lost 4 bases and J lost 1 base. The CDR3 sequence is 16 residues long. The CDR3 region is CASSKSSGGSQETQYF. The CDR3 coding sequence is TGTGCCAGCAGCAAGTCTAGCGGGGGGTCCCAAGAGACCCAGTACTTC.

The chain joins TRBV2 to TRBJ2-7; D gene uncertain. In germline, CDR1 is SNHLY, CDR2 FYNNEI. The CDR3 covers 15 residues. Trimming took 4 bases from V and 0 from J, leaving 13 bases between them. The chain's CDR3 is CASSGGARSSYEQYF. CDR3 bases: TGTGCCAGCAGTGGAGGCGCCCGGAGCTCCTACGAGCAGTACTTC.

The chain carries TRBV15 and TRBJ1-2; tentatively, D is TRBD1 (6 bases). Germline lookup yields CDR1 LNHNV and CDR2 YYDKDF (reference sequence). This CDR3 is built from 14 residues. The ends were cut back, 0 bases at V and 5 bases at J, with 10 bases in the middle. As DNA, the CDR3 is TGTGCCACCAGCAGAGAAGGGCAGGGGTATGGCTACACCTTC. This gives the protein CATSREGQGYGYTF.

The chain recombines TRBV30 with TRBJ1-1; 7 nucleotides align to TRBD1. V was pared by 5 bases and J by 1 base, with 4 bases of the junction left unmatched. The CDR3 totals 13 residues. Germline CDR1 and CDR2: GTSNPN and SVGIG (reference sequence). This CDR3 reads CAWSGQQNTEAFF. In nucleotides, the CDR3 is TGTGCCTGGTCGGGACAGCAGAACACTGAAGCTTTCTTT.

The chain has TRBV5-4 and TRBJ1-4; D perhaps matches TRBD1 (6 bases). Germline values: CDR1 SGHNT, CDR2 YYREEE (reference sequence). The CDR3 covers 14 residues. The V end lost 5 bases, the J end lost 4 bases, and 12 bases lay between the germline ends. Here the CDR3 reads CASRREGGNEKLFF. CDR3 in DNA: TGTGCCAGCAGGAGGGAGGGGGGTAATGAAAAACTGTTTTTT.

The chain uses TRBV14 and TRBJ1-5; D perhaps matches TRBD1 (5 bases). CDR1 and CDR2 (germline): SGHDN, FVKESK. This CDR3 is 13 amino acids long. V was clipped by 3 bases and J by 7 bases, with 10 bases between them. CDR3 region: CASSQGRGQPQHF. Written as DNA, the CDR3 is TGTGCCAGCAGCCAGGGGCGCGGCCAGCCCCAGCATTTT.